This TCR beta chain was retrieved from a study of beta chain features in type 1 diabetes (dated by TCRdb to the late 2010s). In terms of the full investigation: Patients and healthy donors did not differ in mean age, gender distribution, total cell number or subset yield. A total of about 99,000,000 sorted cells were examined across all samples, and RNA yield correlated strongly with the number of cells per subset. In the study, recently diagnosed type 1 diabetes patients and matched healthy donors were compared on the TCRB repertoires of their sorted circulating CD4+ T cell subsets. Naive and central memory subsets were obtained from all 30 or so donors, but regulatory and stem cell-like memory subsets were isolated from only 8 patients and roughly 8 healthy donors.

A single peripheral blood draw of approximately 0.11 L on average was collected from each donor into heparinised tubes. Using a panel that included CD45RO, CCR7, CD25, CD127, CD95 and CD27, naive, central memory, regulatory and stem cell-like memory CD4+ T cells were sorted on a BD FACSAria II. All sorted populations exceeded 98% purity. PBMCs were isolated immediately by Lymphoprep density gradient centrifugation and stained directly without culture. To minimize batch effects, samples were stained and sorted in pairs, one healthy donor with one patient per experiment. The paper's findings and limits, for the study overall: Naive, central memory and regulatory TCRB repertoires appeared to be more alike among patients than among healthy donors. Because small numbers of individuals were included in the HLA sub-analyses, any influence of HLA type on TCRB rearrangement was left unresolved. Type 1 diabetes patients showed a moderate but significant shortening of TCRB CDR3 length in all four CD4+ subsets. Shorter templates might be favored by PCR, yet because patient and control samples were amplified and corrected together, any such skew would affect both groups equally. Patients with type 1 diabetes made fewer insertions and deleted more nucleotides at VDJ recombination sites, implying thymic rearrangement abnormalities. Because cDNA was sequenced instead of genomic DNA, activated cells with high expression could be over-represented, although the groups did not differ in activation or CD3 levels.

To note about this clone: The antigen this receptor binds is unknown. Base qualities were left out, and no much larger clone turns up one base away.

The entire amount of isolated RNA was reverse transcribed using the High Capacity cDNA Reverse Transcription Kit, so the sequenced TCRB transcripts were expressed ones. Deep immunoSEQ sequencing was applied to naive, central memory and regulatory T cell samples, giving an average of about 3.4 million total reads per sample. After sorted cells were lysed in RLT buffer, RNA was extracted with DNase-treated RNeasy Micro or Mini kits, with the choice depending on cell number. Each cell subset was processed on its own to prevent cross-contamination, while patient and healthy donor samples were processed together. The immunoSEQ multiplex PCR was used to amplify TCRB sequences from cDNA, generating 87-bp fragments that spanned the CDR3 region. Sequencing of the amplicons was performed on the Illumina HiSeq platform. As for the authors' bioinformatics: Synthetic template baselines were used to correct PCR bias computationally, reads within Hamming distance 2 were collapsed together, and singletons that could not be merged were discarded. Reads were aligned to IMGT to assign V, D and J genes, CDR3 length, and insertions or deletions at six rearrangement sites. Within each subset, clonotype counts were normalized to sorted cell number, and only after that were true diversity and Gini coefficients computed with the tcR R package. Repertoire sharing was quantified using the overlap coefficient calculated on TCRB nucleotide sequences. As a proxy for the pre-selection repertoire, out-of-frame TCRB sequences from naive cells were analyzed. The clones in this table, taken by TCRdb from immuneACCESS, are in-frame only. Not every clone is retained; where verified, under half of the shortfall comes from an unresolved V gene, and the cause of the rest is unknown. That table gives V, J and clone size, and the DNA gave D and trimming. This sample is represented by 900,000 or so clones; 17% of them were singletons. The ten largest clones represent 0.02% to 0.03% of the sample.

CDR1 and CDR2 are read off the germline V gene as LGHNA and YSLEER. Trimming removed 1 base from V and 6 bases from J, leaving 10 bases between the germline ends. Reading from cysteine to phenylalanine, the CDR3 counts 14 amino acids. The entry retains the CDR3 DNA only, 42 bases that are in frame from base 1. Source material: naive CD4+ T cells from blood. Interpreted using the paper, the cell subset or site label stands for: true naive CD4+ T cells. This chain is built from TRBV4-3 and TRBJ2-1, with no confidently assigned D gene. The sequence was obtained from a woman between 18 and 29 years old in good health. The CDR3 sequence is CASSQGLLSNEQFF. The DNA reads TGCGCCAGCAGCCAAGGGCTACTCAGCAATGAGCAGTTCTTC.